The T cell receptor (beta chain) under discussion was sequenced for a study of shared clonotypes between healthy human individuals. The overall study: The donors, a couple of women and a few men, were aged 18 to 49.

It was about 100 million PBMCs that unsorted samples used for genomic DNA. Produced via immunoSEQ multiplex PCR; TCRdb's table is partial and in-frame only. The profile shows more than 400,000 clones, 70% to 80% of them singletons. The CDR3 has 20 residues. This clone has just a few counts. Sequenced sample: PBMCs. V is TRBV21-1 and J is TRBJ2-1; no check of the table's D call, TRBD2, against the DNA was made. TRBV21-1 is designated a pseudogene. The clonotype was recovered from a woman aged 35 to 49 in good health. Some clones in this sample may be carry-over from other donors' samples. The CDR3 sequence is CASSKGTSGRAWWSYNEQFF. In DNA, the CDR3 is TGTGCCAGCAGCAAGGGGACTAGCGGGAGGGCGTGGTGGTCCTACAATGAGCAGTTCTTC.